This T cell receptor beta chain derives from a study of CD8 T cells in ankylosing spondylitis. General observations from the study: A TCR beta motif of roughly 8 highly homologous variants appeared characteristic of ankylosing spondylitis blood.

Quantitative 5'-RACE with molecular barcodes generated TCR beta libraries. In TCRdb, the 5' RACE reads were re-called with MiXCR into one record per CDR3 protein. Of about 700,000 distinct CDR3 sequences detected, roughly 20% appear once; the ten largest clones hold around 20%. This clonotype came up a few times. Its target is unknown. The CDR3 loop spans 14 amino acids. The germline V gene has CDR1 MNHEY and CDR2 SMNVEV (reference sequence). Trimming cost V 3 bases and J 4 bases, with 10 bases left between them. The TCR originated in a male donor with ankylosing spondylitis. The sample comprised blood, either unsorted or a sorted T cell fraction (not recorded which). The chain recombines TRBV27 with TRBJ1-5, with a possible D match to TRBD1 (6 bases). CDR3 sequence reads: CASSFNRANQPQHF. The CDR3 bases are TGTGCCAGCAGTTTCAACAGGGCAAATCAGCCCCAGCATTTT.